Listed below are T cell receptor beta chains from one sample, sequenced in a study of T cells in Graves' hyperthyroidism and ophthalmopathy. A single record per CDR3 protein comes from TCRdb applying MiXCR to the multiplex PCR reads. This sample yields approximately 700,000 distinct CDR3 sequences, of which roughly 15% are seen a single time; under 8.5% belongs to the top ten. Material: blood. The source is a man aged 18 to 29 with Graves' hyperthyroidism. The CDR3 runs from the conserved cysteine through the conserved F or W. The D gene is left open where the match is weak. Expanded clones are given a class, and other clones once, few, many or no size at all.

NA	NA	TRBJ2-5	TRBV30	TGTGCCGGAGGGGACGAGACCCAGTACTTC	CAGGDETQYF
NA	NA	TRBJ2-2	TRBV10-3	TGTGCCATCAGTGATACCCTATCCCCCAACACCGGGGAGCTGTTTTTT	CAISDTLSPNTGELFF
many	NA	TRBJ1-3	TRBV2	TGTGCCAGCAGTGATCAAGCTGCCTCTGGAAACACCATATATTTT	CASSDQAASGNTIYF
NA	TRBD2	TRBJ2-1	TRBV19	TGTGCCAGTAGTACCGTCACCGCTGGCGGGAGAAAGTACAATGAGCAGTTCTTC	CASSTVTAGGRKYNEQFF
NA	NA	TRBJ2-7	TRBV15	TGTGCCACCAGCAATAACAGGGACCATTTCTACGAGCAGTACTTC	CATSNNRDHFYEQYF
few	NA	TRBJ2-7	TRBV19	TGTGCCAGTAGTATAGATGACGGAATAAACGAGCAGTACTTC	CASSIDDGINEQYF
many	TRBD2	TRBJ2-7	TRBV2	TGTGCCAGCAGTGAATCGCCCCTAGCGGTCCCTCTCGAGCAGTACTTC	CASSESPLAVPLEQYF
many	NA	TRBJ2-5	TRBV11-3	TGTGCCAGCAGCTCCGAATACACCGTAGTACAAGAGACCCAGTACTTC	CASSSEYTVVQETQYF
many	NA	TRBJ2-1	TRBV12-3/TRBV12-4	TGTGCCAGCAGTTTAAATGCGGGAGAGCAGTTCTTC	CASSLNAGEQFF
NA	NA	TRBJ1-2	TRBV29-1	TGCAGCGTTTCGCGCGGACAGCTCTCGAACTATGGCTACACCTTC	CSVSRGQLSNYGYTF
few	NA	TRBJ2-3	TRBV20-1	TGCAGTGCTATCCCGCCTAGCGCCCCGACGCAGTATTTT	CSAIPPSAPTQYF
many	TRBD2	TRBJ2-3	TRBV5-1	TGCGCCAGCAGCTTGTTACAGCGGGAGTCAGATACGCAGTATTTT	CASSLLQRESDTQYF
NA	TRBD2	TRBJ2-1	TRBV6-4	TGTGCCAGCAGTGTCGGGACTAGCGGCAATGAGCAGTTCTTC	CASSVGTSGNEQFF
many	NA	TRBJ2-1	TRBV7-9	TGTGCCAGCAGCACCTCCGGCGGGGCGCGAGGTTACAATGAGCAGTTCTTC	CASSTSGGARGYNEQFF
few	TRBD1	TRBJ2-5	TRBV24-1	TGTGCCACCAGTGACAGGGGACAGCAAGAGACCCAGTACTTC	CATSDRGQQETQYF
many	NA	TRBJ1-1	TRBV6-2/TRBV6-3	TGTGCCAGCAGTTACGCAGGGGCGATCACTGAAGCTTTCTTT	CASSYAGAITEAFF
many	NA	TRBJ2-1	TRBV12-3/TRBV12-4	TGTGCCAGCAGTTTCGGCAGGACCTACAATGAGCAGTTCTTC	CASSFGRTYNEQFF
NA	TRBD2	TRBJ2-3	TRBV18	TGTGCCAGCTCACCCGGGGCTAGCGGGCGGTTGGAGGATACGCAGTATTTT	CASSPGASGRLEDTQYF
NA	NA	TRBJ2-5	TRBV30	TGTGCCTGGAAACCGGGACATCCAAAAGAGACCCAGTACTTC	CAWKPGHPKETQYF
few	NA	TRBJ2-1	TRBV19	TGTGCCAGTAGTACGGAACCGGAGGAGCAGTTCTTC	CASSTEPEEQFF
few	NA	TRBJ2-5	TRBV15	TGTGCCACCAGCAGAGATTCCCTGACAGGCGAAGAGACCCAGTACTTC	CATSRDSLTGEETQYF
NA	NA	TRBJ2-2	TRBV29-1	TGCAGCGGTGGGGGGGGGGCGACCGGGGAGCTGTTTTTT	CSGGGGATGELFF
many	TRBD1	TRBJ2-1	TRBV12-3/TRBV12-4	TGTGCCAGCAGCCTACGACAGGGGGGCTACAATGAGCAGTTCTTC	CASSLRQGGYNEQFF
NA	NA	TRBJ2-1	TRBV7-2	TGTGCCAGCAGCTTGCCGGGGTTGGTCGATGAGCAGTTCTTC	CASSLPGLVDEQFF
NA	TRBD2	TRBJ2-7	TRBV18	TGTGCCAGCTCACAACTTGGACTAGATGAGTACGAGCAGTACTTC	CASSQLGLDEYEQYF
many	NA	TRBJ1-1	TRBV7-9	TGTGCCAGCAGCCGACTCCAAACAGGGAACACTGAAGCTTTCTTT	CASSRLQTGNTEAFF
few	NA	TRBJ1-1	TRBV12-3/TRBV12-4	TGTGCCAGCAGTTTTATAGGGGCAGAAGCTTTCTTT	CASSFIGAEAFF
NA	NA	TRBJ1-2	TRBV4-2	TGTGCCAGCAGCCAAGACCAGGAGAGGGGCTACACCTTC	CASSQDQERGYTF
many	TRBD2	TRBJ2-5	TRBV28	TGTGCCAGCAGTTTATCGCTAGCGGGAGAGACCCAGTACTTC	CASSLSLAGETQYF
many	TRBD2	TRBJ2-5	TRBV2	TGTGCCAGCAGAGGAGCGGGAGGAGTTGAGACCCAGTACTTC	CASRGAGGVETQYF
few	NA	TRBJ2-7	TRBV10-3	TGTGCCATCAGTGAGCCTGACTACTCCTACGAGCAGTACTTC	CAISEPDYSYEQYF
NA	NA	TRBJ1-4	TRBV6-2/TRBV6-3	TGTGCCACCTACCGCGGGGGGAATAATGAAAAACTGTTTTTT	CATYRGGNNEKLFF
many	NA	TRBJ1-5	TRBV2	TGTGCCAGCAGTGACCGAATCCAGCCCCAGCATTTT	CASSDRIQPQHF
few	TRBD1	TRBJ2-3	TRBV28	TGTGCCACGGGACAGGGGGGAGATACGCAGTATTTT	CATGQGGDTQYF
many	NA	TRBJ2-3	TRBV6-1	TGTGCCAGCACCCACCCGGTAGCGGCGAGCACAGATACGCAGTATTTT	CASTHPVAASTDTQYF
NA	TRBD1	TRBJ1-5	TRBV6-8	TGTGCCAGCAGTTACCTCCCCTTGGACAGGGGATACAATCAGCCCCAGCATTTT	CASSYLPLDRGYNQPQHF
many	NA	TRBJ1-1	TRBV12-3/TRBV12-4	TGTGCCAGCAGTGAGCCCACCGGAACTGAAGCTTTCTTT	CASSEPTGTEAFF
many	TRBD1	TRBJ1-5	TRBV6-1	TGTGCCAGCAGCGACAGGGAGAATCAGCCCCAGCATTTT	CASSDRENQPQHF
many	NA	TRBJ2-1	TRBV28	TGTGCCAGCAGTACCGGGATCTCCTACAATGAGCAGTTCTTC	CASSTGISYNEQFF
NA	NA	TRBJ2-5	TRBV7-3	TGTGCCAGCAGCGAACAAGAGGATGGAGAGACCCAGTACTTC	CASSEQEDGETQYF
many	NA	TRBJ2-7	TRBV7-8	TGTGCCAGCAGCACCTGGGGCATCTACGAGCAGTACTTC	CASSTWGIYEQYF
many	NA	TRBJ2-1	TRBV4-3	TGCGCCAGCAGCCAAGAGGTATACTCCTACAATGAGCAGTTCTTC	CASSQEVYSYNEQFF
many	NA	TRBJ2-1	TRBV11-2	TGTGCCAGCAGCTCACCCCGGTCGGCACCAAAGCAGTTCTTC	CASSSPRSAPKQFF
once	NA	TRBJ1-1	TRBV10-3	TGTGCCATCAGTGGTACAGGGATGGGGACTGAAGCTTTCTTT	CAISGTGMGTEAFF
NA	TRBD2	TRBJ2-5	TRBV29-1	TGCAGCGTCGTTCTAGCGGGGGAACAAGAGACCCAGTACTTC	CSVVLAGEQETQYF
few	NA	TRBJ1-4	TRBV4-1	TGCGCCAGCAGCCAAGTAACACTAGGCGAAAAACTGTTTTTT	CASSQVTLGEKLFF
many	NA	TRBJ1-1	TRBV12-3/TRBV12-4	TGTGCCAGCAGTTTAAGGTTTTTGGCTCATGCTTTCTTT	CASSLRFLAHAFF
many	NA	TRBJ2-7	TRBV12-3/TRBV12-4	TGTGCCAGCAGTTTATGGGAAAGTCCCTACGAGCAGTACTTC	CASSLWESPYEQYF
NA	NA	TRBJ2-1	TRBV19	TGTGCTACAGGTCCCCCAGGGTCCTACAATGAGCAGTTCTTC	CATGPPGSYNEQFF
many	NA	TRBJ2-1	TRBV27	TGTGCCAGCAGTTTAACCCCTAGGGATGAGCAGTTCTTC	CASSLTPRDEQFF